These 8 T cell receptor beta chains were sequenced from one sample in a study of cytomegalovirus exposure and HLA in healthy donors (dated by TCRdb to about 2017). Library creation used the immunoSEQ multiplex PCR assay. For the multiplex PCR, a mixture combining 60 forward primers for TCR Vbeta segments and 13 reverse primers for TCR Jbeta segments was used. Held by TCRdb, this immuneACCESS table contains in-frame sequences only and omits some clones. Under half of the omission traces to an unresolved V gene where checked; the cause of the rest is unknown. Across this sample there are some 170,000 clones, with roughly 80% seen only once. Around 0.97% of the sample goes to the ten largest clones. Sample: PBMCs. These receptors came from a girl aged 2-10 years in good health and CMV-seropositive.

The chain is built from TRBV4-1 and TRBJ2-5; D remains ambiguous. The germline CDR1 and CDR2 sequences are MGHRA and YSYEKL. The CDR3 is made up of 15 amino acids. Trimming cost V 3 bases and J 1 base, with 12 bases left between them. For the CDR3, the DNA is TGCGCCAGCAGCCATCCCGGAGTCGCCCAAGAGACCCAGTACTTC. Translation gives CASSHPGVAQETQYF.

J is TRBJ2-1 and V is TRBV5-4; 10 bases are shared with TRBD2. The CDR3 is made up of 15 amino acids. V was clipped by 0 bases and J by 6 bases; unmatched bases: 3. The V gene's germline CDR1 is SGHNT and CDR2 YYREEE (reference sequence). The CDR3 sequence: CASSLGSGRANEQFF. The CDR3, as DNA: TGTGCCAGCAGCTTGGGGAGCGGGAGGGCCAATGAGCAGTTCTTC.

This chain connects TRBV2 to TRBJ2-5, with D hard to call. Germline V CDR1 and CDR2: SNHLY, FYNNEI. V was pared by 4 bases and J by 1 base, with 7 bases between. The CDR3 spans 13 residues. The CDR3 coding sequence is TGTGCCAGCAGTGTCAACAGCCAAGAGACCCAGTACTTC. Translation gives CASSVNSQETQYF.

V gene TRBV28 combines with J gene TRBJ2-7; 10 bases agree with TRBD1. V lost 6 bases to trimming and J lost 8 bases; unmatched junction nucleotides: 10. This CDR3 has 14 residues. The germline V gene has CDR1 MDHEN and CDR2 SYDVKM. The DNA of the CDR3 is TGTGCCAGCAGCACTGACAGGGGGCTAAACAAGCAGTACTTC. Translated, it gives CASSTDRGLNKQYF.

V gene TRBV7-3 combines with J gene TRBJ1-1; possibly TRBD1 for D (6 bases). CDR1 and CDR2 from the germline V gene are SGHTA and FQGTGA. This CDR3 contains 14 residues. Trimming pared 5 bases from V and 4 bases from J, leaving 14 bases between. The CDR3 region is CASSPQGWSTEAFF. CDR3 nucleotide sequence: TGTGCCAGCAGCCCACAGGGCTGGAGCACTGAAGCTTTCTTT.

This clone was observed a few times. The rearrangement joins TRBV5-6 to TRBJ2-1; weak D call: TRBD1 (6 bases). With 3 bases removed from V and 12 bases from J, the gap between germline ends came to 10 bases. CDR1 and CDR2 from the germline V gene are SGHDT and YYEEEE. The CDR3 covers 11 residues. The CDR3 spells CASSSTDRQFF. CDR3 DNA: TGTGCCAGCAGCTCAACGGACAGGCAGTTCTTC.

CDR3 bases: TGTGCCACCAGCAGGGAAACAGGGAACTACGAGCAGTACTTC. Amino acid sequence: CATSRETGNYEQYF. The chain employs TRBV15 and TRBJ2-7, with D possibly matching TRBD1 (6 bases). CDR3 length: 14 amino acids. Germline loops: CDR1 LNHNV, CDR2 YYDKDF (reference sequence). V lost 3 bases, J lost 3 bases, and 12 bases lay in between.

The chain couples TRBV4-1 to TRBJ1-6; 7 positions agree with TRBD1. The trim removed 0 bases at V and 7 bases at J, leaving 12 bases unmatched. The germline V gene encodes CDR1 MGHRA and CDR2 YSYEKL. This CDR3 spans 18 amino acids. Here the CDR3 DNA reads TGCGCCAGCAGCCAAGAAACCGGGTCAGGGGGAATAAATTCACCCCTCCACTTT. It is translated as CASSQETGSGGINSPLHF.